This TCR beta chain was captured in a study of cytomegalovirus exposure and HLA in healthy donors. Healthy bone marrow donors supplied every sample. Germline V gives CDR1 MNHNS, CDR2 SASEGT. The CDR3 runs to 11 residues. Vbeta (60) and Jbeta (13) primers were used in the PCR. TCRdb's copy holds only in-frame clones and misses some; the assay was immunoSEQ multiplex PCR. The profile shows roughly 97,000 clones, around 10% of them singletons. The TCR originated in a man aged 45-65 years in good health and CMV-seropositive. V gene TRBV6-1 combines with J gene TRBJ2-5; D is unresolved. The last part of the DNA fits TRBJ2-7 better; the J call may be wrong. Sequenced sample: PBMCs. The CDR3 region has the DNA TGTGCCAGCAGTCTGGGCTACGAGCAGTACTTC. It is translated as CASSLGYEQYF.